This TCR beta chain was found in a study of blood T cell repertoires in COVID-19 (dated by TCRdb to about 2020). The study in broad terms: Samples from collaborators originated in the United States, Italy and Spain and spanned both the acute and convalescent phases of COVID-19. Sample metadata almost always included a de-identified subject ID, COVID-19 status, age in years and sex. The dataset comprised deeply sampled blood TCRbeta repertoires from subjects exposed to, actively infected with, or recovered from COVID-19. The repertoires were released in a freely available public database meant as a resource for research on the immune response to SARS-CoV-2. Samples were obtained from the ongoing ImmuneRACE study (first 160 participants) and from 950 to 1,500 subjects provided by 6 global collaborators. Where available, HLA class I and class II types were taken from metadata supplied by the sample provider and were not determined by assay-based typing. The material from the prospective study consisted of cDNA or gDNA derived from T cells, B-cell-depleted T cells, or PBMCs. Broad study findings and their caveats: How much clinical and demographic metadata was included differed by source and by participant, and the metadata was provided uncurated.

A second Seattle source provided samples from volunteer blood donors who had recovered from COVID-19. The collaborating institutions used their own protocols to collect whole blood in K2EDTA tubes. For TCRbeta analysis, collaborators shipped samples in one of three forms: frozen whole blood, isolated PBMCs, or DNA extracted from either of those sample types. The CDR3, from cysteine to phenylalanine, totals 14 residues. Kept here is only the CDR3 DNA, which spans 42 bases and is read in frame from base 1. For CDR1 and CDR2, the germline V gene lists WSHSY and SAAADI. The germline V and J ends show losses of 8 bases and 2 bases respectively, and no gene match explains 9 bases of the junction. TCRbeta CDR3 regions were amplified from genomic DNA using the immunoSEQ Assay, a bias-controlled multiplex PCR. Turning to the authors' computational methods: Nucleated cell counts per sample were estimated from amplification of reference gene primers within the assay. To quantify the absolute abundance of each unique TCRbeta CDR3 rearrangement, sequence reads were collapsed and filtered. For each sample, productive Simpson clonality was calculated as the square root of Simpson's diversity index over productive rearrangements. The table was pulled from immuneACCESS by TCRdb, which kept in-frame rearrangements only. Such tables lose some clones; where checked, under half of the loss comes from unresolved V genes, and the rest has no known cause. The V and J calls and clone size are taken from that table; D and trimming were inferred from the DNA. The sample profile shows some 140,000 clones; 86% of them were found once. The top ten constitute around 19% of the sample.

As concerns this clone: The specificity of this receptor is unknown. No much larger clone exists at a distance of one base, and base qualities are not known.

The sample taken for sequencing was peripheral blood. The origin of this receptor is a woman aged 45-65 years who had recovered from COVID-19. The chain was built from TRBV10-2 and TRBJ2-7; 7 middle bases align to TRBD2. The CDR3 sequence is CASSEAGTAYEQYF. In nucleotides, the sequence is TGCGCCAGCTCCGAAGCGGGGACGGCCTACGAGCAGTACTTC.